Given below is one T cell receptor beta chain in context. What this receptor recognizes is not known. No quality values exist for individual bases; no much larger clone is one base distant. Moderately to severely active disease, a Clinical Activity Score of at least 3, a NOSPECS grade of at least 4, and a duration under 3 months were present in ophthalmopathy patients. Exclusion was applied to patients with uncontrolled infections, other autoimmune diseases, pregnancy or lactation. Diagnoses were established on the basis of clinical symptoms, serum thyroxine and TRAb, thyroid ultrasound, and orbital computed tomography. PBMCs were isolated from approximately 10 ml of fresh peripheral blood by Ficoll-Paque density gradient centrifugation. Total RNA was extracted using Trizol reagent, and RNA quality was assessed on an Agilent 2100 Bioanalyzer. The source of the sample is a study of T cells in Graves' hyperthyroidism and ophthalmopathy (dated by TCRdb to about 2019). Notes on the research overall: Peripheral blood samples were taken at initial diagnosis, before any treatment was given. After blood sampling, hyperthyroidism patients were treated with methimazole at a starting dose of 30 mg daily, and ophthalmopathy patients were treated with high-dose intravenous methylprednisolone. In several Graves' hyperthyroidism patients, the study also compared T-cell repertoires from thyroid tissue with T-cell repertoires from blood. An independent validation cohort of about 20 hyperthyroidism patients and approximately 15 patients who later progressed to ophthalmopathy tested prospective prediction of ophthalmopathy. The paper reports TCR Vbeta CDR3 sequencing of roughly 140 peripheral blood samples: approximately 41 ophthalmopathy, over 70 hyperthyroidism and around 17 progressor patients. The approximately 97 discovery patients were randomly divided into training and test sets at a 7:3 ratio. To identify TCR V-J signatures that set the groups apart, the researchers used a discovery cohort of 90 to 100 patients, made up of 43 with Graves' ophthalmopathy and some 55 with stable Graves' hyperthyroidism. Broad study findings and their caveats: In validation, the model predicted progression to ophthalmopathy a median of 6.5 months before onset, with about 64% sensitivity and almost 75% specificity. Most expanded thyroid clonotypes (frequency above 0.001) were also found in blood, which suggests that blood repertoires may mirror thyroid immune responses. Ophthalmopathy was separated from stable hyperthyroidism by a 13 V-J signature model, with 85% to 90% sensitivity and about 81% specificity obtained in cross-validation and 80%/75% obtained in testing. Sample size was not statistically predetermined, and blinding of investigators to group allocation was not performed.

The TCR beta CDR3 regions were amplified from the RNA transcripts. The TCR CDR3 was subjected to a first round of RT-PCR using the HTBI primer set and the Qiagen OneStep RT-PCR kit. Libraries were constructed in a second round of multiplex PCR, after which size selection and purification were performed. Libraries were sequenced paired-end with 100 bp reads on an Illumina HiSeq2000. Regarding the original processing steps: Raw data were processed with SOAPnuke, discarding reads with adapters, uncalled bases, mean Phred below 15, or no exact constant-primer or identifier match. COPE v1.2.5 was used to merge the high-quality paired reads, and each unique nucleotide sequence was defined as a clonotype. Clonotypes were aligned to IMGT TRBV, TRBD and TRBJ reference segments using MiTCR v1.1. Only V-J combinations with frequency above 0.0001, covering 99% to 99.2% of repertoires, were analysed. A TCS score was defined as the ratio between F50 (clonal expansion) and ExV (chaos), using BLOSUM62-based TCRdist between CDR3 peptides within each V-J. Welch's t-statistics and random forest reduced roughly 500 V-J features to 13, which were used in a naive Bayes classifier (R e1071). TCRdb applied fastp at Q25 and MiXCR to the public reads, then kept only in-frame beta chains. Every distinct CDR3 protein forms one entry, paired with its most common genes and DNA. TCRdb's processing, not the authors' own work, is the source of the V and J calls. This sample has about 460,000 distinct CDR3 sequences in its table, and approximately 22% of those were observed once. The top ten clones comprise approximately 49% of the sample.

The V end loses 1 base and the J end loses 4 bases, and a stretch of 13 bases separates them. The CDR3 numbers 14 residues from cysteine through phenylalanine. Left in the record is the CDR3 DNA by itself, 42 bases read in frame from the first base. The germline V gene (reference sequence) specifies DFQATT as CDR1 and SNEGSKA as CDR2. This sequence originates from a woman aged 70-85 years with Graves' ophthalmopathy. Sequencing was performed on blood. The rearrangement combines TRBV20-1 with TRBJ2-5; the D gene is perhaps TRBD1 or TRBD2, each of them matching over 5 bases. The sequenced DNA: TGCAGTGCTAGAGGGGTGGGACGGGGAGAGACCCAGTACTTC. Its coded protein is CSARGVGRGETQYF.